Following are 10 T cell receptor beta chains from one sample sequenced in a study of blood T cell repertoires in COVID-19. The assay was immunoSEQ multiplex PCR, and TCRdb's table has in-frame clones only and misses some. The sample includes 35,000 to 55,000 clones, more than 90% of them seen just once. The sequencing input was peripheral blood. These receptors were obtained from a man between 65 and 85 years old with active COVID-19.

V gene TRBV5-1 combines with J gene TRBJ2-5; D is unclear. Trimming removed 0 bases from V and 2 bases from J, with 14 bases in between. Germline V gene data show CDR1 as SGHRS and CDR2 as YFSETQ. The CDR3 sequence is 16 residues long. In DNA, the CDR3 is TGCGCCAGCAGCTTGGGGTACCGCATCGGTCAAGAGACCCAGTACTTC. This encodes CASSLGYRIGQETQYF.

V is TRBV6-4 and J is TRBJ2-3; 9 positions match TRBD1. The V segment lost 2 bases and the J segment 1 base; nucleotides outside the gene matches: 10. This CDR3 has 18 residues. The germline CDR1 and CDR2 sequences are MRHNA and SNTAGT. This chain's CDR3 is CASSDRCRDRDGTDTQYF. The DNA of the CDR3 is TGTGCCAGCAGTGACCGGTGCCGGGACAGGGATGGCACAGATACGCAGTATTTT.

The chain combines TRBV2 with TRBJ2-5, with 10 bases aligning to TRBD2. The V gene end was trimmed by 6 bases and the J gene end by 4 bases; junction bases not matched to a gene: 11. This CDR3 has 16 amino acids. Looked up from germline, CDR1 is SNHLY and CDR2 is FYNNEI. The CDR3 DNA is TGTGCCAGCAGCGCCCTCGGTACTAGCGGGGTAGAGACCCAGTACTTC. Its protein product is CASSALGTSGVETQYF.

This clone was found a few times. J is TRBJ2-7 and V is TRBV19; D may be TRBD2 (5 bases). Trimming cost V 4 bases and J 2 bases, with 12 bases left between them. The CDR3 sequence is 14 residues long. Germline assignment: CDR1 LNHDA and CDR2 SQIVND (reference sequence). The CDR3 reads CASSTDRRAYEQYF. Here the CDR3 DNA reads TGTGCCAGTAGTACGGACCGGCGGGCCTACGAGCAGTACTTC.

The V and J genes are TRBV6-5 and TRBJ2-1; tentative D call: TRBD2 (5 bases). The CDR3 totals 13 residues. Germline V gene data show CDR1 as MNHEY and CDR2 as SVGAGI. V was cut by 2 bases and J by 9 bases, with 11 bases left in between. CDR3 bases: TGTGCCAGCAGTTACGGGAGAAGAGGTGAGCAGTTCTTC. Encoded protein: CASSYGRRGEQFF.

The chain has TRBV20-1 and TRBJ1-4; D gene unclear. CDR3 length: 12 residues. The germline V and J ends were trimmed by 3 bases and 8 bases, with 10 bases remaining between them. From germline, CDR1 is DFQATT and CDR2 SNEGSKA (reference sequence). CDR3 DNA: TGCAGTGCTAGTCTCCAGTTAGAAAAACTGTTTTTT. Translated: CSASLQLEKLFF.

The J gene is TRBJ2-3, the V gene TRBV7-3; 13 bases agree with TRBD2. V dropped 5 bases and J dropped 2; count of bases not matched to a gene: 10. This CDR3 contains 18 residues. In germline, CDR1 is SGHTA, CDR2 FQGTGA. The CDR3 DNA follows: TGTGCCAGCAGCACGCCTCCCGGGACTAGCGGGACCACAGATACGCAGTATTTT. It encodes CASSTPPGTSGTTDTQYF.

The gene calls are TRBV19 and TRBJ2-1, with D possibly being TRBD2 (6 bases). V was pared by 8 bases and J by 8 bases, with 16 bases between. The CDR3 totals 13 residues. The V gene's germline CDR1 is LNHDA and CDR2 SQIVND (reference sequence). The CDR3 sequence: CASSPHQRDEQFF. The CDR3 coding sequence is TGTGCCAGTTCACCTCACCAGCGGGATGAGCAGTTCTTC. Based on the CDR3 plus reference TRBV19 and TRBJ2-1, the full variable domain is DGGITQSPKYLFRKEGQNVTLSCEQNLNHDAMYWYRQDPGQGLRLIYYSQIVNDFQKGDIAEGYSVSREKKESFPLTVTSAQKNPTAFYLCASSPHQRDEQFFGPGTRLTVL.

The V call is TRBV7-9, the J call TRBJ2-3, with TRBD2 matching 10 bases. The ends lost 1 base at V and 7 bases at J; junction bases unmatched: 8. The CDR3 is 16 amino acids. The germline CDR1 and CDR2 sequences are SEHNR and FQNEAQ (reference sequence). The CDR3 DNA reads TGTGCCAGCAGCTTAGGGTCAGCGGGAGGGCTCTATACGCAGTATTTT. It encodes CASSLGSAGGLYTQYF. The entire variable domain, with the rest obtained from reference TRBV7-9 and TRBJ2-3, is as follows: DTGVSQNPRHKITKRGQNVTFRCDPISEHNRLYWYRQTLGQGPEFLTYFQNEAQLEKSRLLSDRFSAERPKGSFSTLEIQRTEQGDSAMYLCASSLGSAGGLYTQYFGPGTRLTVL.

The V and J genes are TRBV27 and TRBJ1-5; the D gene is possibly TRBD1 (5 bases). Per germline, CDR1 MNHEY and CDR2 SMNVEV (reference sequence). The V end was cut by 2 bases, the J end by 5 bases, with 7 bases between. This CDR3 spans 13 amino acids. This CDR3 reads CASSLDRDQPQHF. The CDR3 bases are TGTGCCAGCAGTTTAGACAGAGATCAGCCCCAGCATTTT.